The sequence of this T cell receptor beta chain was determined in a study of technical replicates of blood from several donors. CDR1 and CDR2 (germline): MNHNY, SVGAGI (reference sequence). The CDR3 is made up of 13 amino acids. Trimming at V came to 8 bases and at J to 6 bases, leaving 8 bases not matched to a gene. Produced via immunoSEQ multiplex PCR; TCRdb's table is partial and in-frame only. Among roughly 15,000 clones listed, less than 90% were seen once. The sequence derives from a human donor in good health. Sequenced material: PBMCs. V usage is TRBV6-6 and J usage is TRBJ2-7, with 9 bases that match TRBD2. The CDR3 spells CASRGRAPVEQYF. CDR3 bases: TGTGCCAGCCGCGGGAGGGCCCCGGTCGAGCAGTACTTC.